The rows below give T cell receptor beta chains drawn from one sample of a study of blood T cell repertoires in COVID-19. Sequencing used immunoSEQ multiplex PCR; TCRdb keeps in-frame clones, though not all of them. There are 110,000 to 150,000 clones in the sample; approximately 89% occur only once, and about 1.8% lies in the top ten. Specimen: peripheral blood. The receptors originated from a woman in her forties or fifties with acute or convalescent COVID-19. Each CDR3 is given with its conserved first and last residue. The D gene is left open where the match is weak. Where a row states a size, it is once, few, many or the class of an expanded clone; other rows omit it.

j_call: TRBJ1-5; v_call: TRBV24-1; d_call: TRBD1; clone_size: -; cdr3_aa: CATSAAQQGSSNQPQHF; cdr3_nt: TGTGCCACCAGTGCCGCTCAACAGGGGTCTAGCAATCAGCCCCAGCATTTT
j_call: TRBJ2-1; v_call: TRBV24-1; d_call: TRBD2; clone_size: -; cdr3_aa: CATSESSGSSYNEQFF; cdr3_nt: TGTGCCACCAGTGAATCAAGCGGGAGCTCCTACAATGAGCAGTTCTTC
j_call: TRBJ1-2; v_call: TRBV19; d_call: TRBD1; clone_size: -; cdr3_aa: CASSWDSYYGYTF; cdr3_nt: TGTGCCAGTAGTTGGGACAGCTACTATGGCTACACCTTC
j_call: TRBJ1-1; v_call: TRBV19; d_call: -; clone_size: -; cdr3_aa: CASSIDPWSGTEAFF; cdr3_nt: TGTGCCAGTAGTATAGATCCCTGGTCGGGGACTGAAGCTTTCTTT
j_call: TRBJ2-2; v_call: TRBV11-3; d_call: TRBD1; clone_size: -; cdr3_aa: CASSYTGGSPGELFF; cdr3_nt: TGTGCCAGCAGCTACACAGGGGGGAGCCCCGGGGAGCTGTTTTTT
j_call: TRBJ2-3; v_call: TRBV5-1; d_call: -; clone_size: -; cdr3_aa: CASSLGQGGDTQYF; cdr3_nt: TGCGCCAGCAGCTTGGGTCAGGGGGGAGATACGCAGTATTTT
j_call: TRBJ2-3; v_call: TRBV3-1/TRBV3-2; d_call: -; clone_size: -; cdr3_aa: CASSQNPDSLGADTQYF; cdr3_nt: TGTGCCAGCAGCCAAAACCCGGATAGTCTAGGAGCAGATACGCAGTATTTT
j_call: TRBJ1-1; v_call: TRBV19; d_call: -; clone_size: -; cdr3_aa: CASISLLGGLSTEAFF; cdr3_nt: TGTGCCAGTATCTCTTTATTGGGGGGGCTGAGCACTGAAGCTTTCTTT
j_call: TRBJ1-4; v_call: TRBV5-4; d_call: -; clone_size: -; cdr3_aa: CASSFQEGGEKLFF; cdr3_nt: TGTGCCAGCAGCTTCCAGGAAGGAGGGGAAAAACTGTTTTTT
j_call: TRBJ2-3; v_call: TRBV9; d_call: TRBD2; clone_size: -; cdr3_aa: CASSVGTSGTDTQYF; cdr3_nt: TGTGCCAGCAGCGTAGGGACTAGCGGAACAGATACGCAGTATTTT
j_call: TRBJ2-3; v_call: TRBV19; d_call: TRBD2; clone_size: -; cdr3_aa: CASSEASGSTDTQYF; cdr3_nt: TGTGCCAGTAGCGAGGCTAGCGGCAGCACAGATACGCAGTATTTT
j_call: TRBJ1-5; v_call: TRBV6-2/TRBV6-3; d_call: -; clone_size: -; cdr3_aa: CASSYSGTGQAQPQHF; cdr3_nt: TGTGCCAGCAGTTATTCGGGAACAGGGCAGGCTCAGCCCCAGCATTTT
j_call: TRBJ2-1; v_call: TRBV5-4; d_call: -; clone_size: -; cdr3_aa: CASSLGTSPYNEQFF; cdr3_nt: TGTGCCAGCAGCTTGGGTACATCGCCTTACAATGAGCAGTTCTTC
j_call: TRBJ1-5; v_call: TRBV18; d_call: -; clone_size: -; cdr3_aa: CASSPGRDQPQHF; cdr3_nt: TGTGCCAGCTCACCAGGGAGGGATCAGCCCCAGCATTTT
j_call: TRBJ2-7; v_call: TRBV10-3; d_call: -; clone_size: -; cdr3_aa: CAVMGDGEAYEQYF; cdr3_nt: TGTGCCGTAATGGGAGATGGGGAGGCCTACGAGCAGTACTTC
j_call: TRBJ2-1; v_call: TRBV4-1; d_call: TRBD1; clone_size: -; cdr3_aa: CASSNRDRVIDEQFF; cdr3_nt: TGCGCCAGCAGCAACCGGGACAGGGTCATCGATGAGCAGTTCTTC
j_call: TRBJ1-1; v_call: TRBV6-5; d_call: -; clone_size: -; cdr3_aa: CASSSLDTNTEAFF; cdr3_nt: TGTGCCAGCAGTTCCCTGGACACGAACACTGAAGCTTTCTTT
j_call: TRBJ2-2; v_call: TRBV3-1/TRBV3-2; d_call: TRBD1; clone_size: -; cdr3_aa: CASSHELYRGRTGELFF; cdr3_nt: TGTGCCAGCAGCCATGAGCTCTACAGGGGGCGTACCGGGGAGCTGTTTTTT
j_call: TRBJ1-3; v_call: TRBV11-2; d_call: -; clone_size: -; cdr3_aa: CASSLVGGGGNTIYF; cdr3_nt: TGTGCCAGCAGCTTAGTCGGCGGCGGTGGAAACACCATATATTTT
j_call: TRBJ2-7; v_call: TRBV18; d_call: -; clone_size: -; cdr3_aa: CASSPGDSLYEQYF; cdr3_nt: TGTGCCAGCTCACCGGGCGACAGCCTCTACGAGCAGTACTTC
j_call: TRBJ2-2; v_call: TRBV6-5; d_call: -; clone_size: -; cdr3_aa: CASRPQGTNTGELFF; cdr3_nt: TGTGCCAGCAGACCCCAGGGGACGAACACCGGGGAGCTGTTTTTT
j_call: TRBJ1-5; v_call: TRBV12-3/TRBV12-4; d_call: -; clone_size: once; cdr3_aa: CASVVGQRQPQHF; cdr3_nt: TGTGCCAGCGTCGTAGGGCAGCGGCAGCCCCAGCATTTT
j_call: TRBJ1-1; v_call: TRBV3-1/TRBV3-2; d_call: TRBD1; clone_size: -; cdr3_aa: CASSQRQGAGTEAFF; cdr3_nt: TGTGCCAGCAGCCAACGACAGGGGGCGGGTACTGAAGCTTTCTTT
j_call: TRBJ2-3; v_call: TRBV6-5; d_call: -; clone_size: -; cdr3_aa: CASSQAEGYTDTQYF; cdr3_nt: TGTGCCAGCAGCCAAGCGGAGGGGTATACAGATACGCAGTATTTT
j_call: TRBJ2-3; v_call: TRBV5-1; d_call: -; clone_size: -; cdr3_aa: CASSLAQSSTDTQYF; cdr3_nt: TGCGCCAGCAGCTTGGCACAGTCAAGCACAGATACGCAGTATTTT
j_call: TRBJ2-3; v_call: TRBV24-1; d_call: -; clone_size: -; cdr3_aa: CATRPGDRFDTDTQYF; cdr3_nt: TGTGCCACCAGGCCGGGGGACCGATTTGACACAGATACGCAGTATTTT
j_call: TRBJ1-1; v_call: TRBV7-9; d_call: -; clone_size: -; cdr3_aa: CASSLRGGLGHTEAFF; cdr3_nt: TGTGCCAGCAGCTTAAGGGGGGGCCTCGGGCACACTGAAGCTTTCTTT
j_call: TRBJ2-7; v_call: TRBV9; d_call: -; clone_size: -; cdr3_aa: CASSTRGHSYEQYF; cdr3_nt: TGTGCCAGCAGTACTAGGGGACACTCCTACGAGCAGTACTTC
j_call: TRBJ2-7; v_call: TRBV4-2; d_call: TRBD1; clone_size: -; cdr3_aa: CASSHTGGYEQYF; cdr3_nt: TGTGCCAGCAGCCATACAGGGGGCTACGAGCAGTACTTC
j_call: TRBJ2-7; v_call: TRBV29-1; d_call: -; clone_size: -; cdr3_aa: CSVFQGSSYEQYF; cdr3_nt: TGCAGCGTTTTTCAAGGGAGCTCCTACGAGCAGTACTTC
j_call: TRBJ1-6; v_call: TRBV3-1/TRBV3-2; d_call: -; clone_size: -; cdr3_aa: CASSPLGQGSVAPLHF; cdr3_nt: TGTGCCAGCAGCCCCCTCGGGCAGGGTTCGGTGGCACCCCTCCACTTT
j_call: TRBJ1-2; v_call: TRBV5-4; d_call: -; clone_size: -; cdr3_aa: CASRGGGGDNYGYTF; cdr3_nt: TGTGCCAGCAGGGGAGGAGGAGGGGATAACTATGGCTACACCTTC
j_call: TRBJ2-3; v_call: TRBV18; d_call: -; clone_size: -; cdr3_aa: CASSPTRAGYTDTQYF; cdr3_nt: TGTGCCAGCTCACCAACGAGGGCGGGATACACAGATACGCAGTATTTT
j_call: TRBJ2-2; v_call: TRBV10-3; d_call: -; clone_size: few; cdr3_aa: CAISAGTTYTGELFF; cdr3_nt: TGTGCCATCAGCGCAGGGACAACGTACACCGGGGAGCTGTTTTTT
j_call: TRBJ1-5; v_call: TRBV2; d_call: -; clone_size: -; cdr3_aa: CASSGRPGGPEPQHF; cdr3_nt: TGTGCCAGCAGTGGTCGTCCCGGGGGGCCGGAGCCCCAGCATTTT
j_call: TRBJ2-3; v_call: TRBV7-6; d_call: TRBD1; clone_size: -; cdr3_aa: CASSAEQGLVTDTQYF; cdr3_nt: TGTGCCAGCAGCGCCGAACAGGGGCTGGTCACAGATACGCAGTATTTT
j_call: TRBJ2-4; v_call: TRBV28; d_call: TRBD1; clone_size: -; cdr3_aa: CASSLEGALSIQYF; cdr3_nt: TGTGCCAGCAGTTTAGAGGGGGCACTCAGCATTCAGTACTTC
j_call: TRBJ2-2; v_call: TRBV3-1/TRBV3-2; d_call: -; clone_size: -; cdr3_aa: CASSQVGRANTGELFF; cdr3_nt: TGTGCCAGCAGCCAAGTGGGGCGTGCGAACACCGGGGAGCTGTTTTTT
j_call: TRBJ1-1; v_call: TRBV19; d_call: -; clone_size: -; cdr3_aa: CATSIGGGPLNTEAFF; cdr3_nt: TGTGCCACTAGTATAGGGGGGGGGCCCTTGAACACTGAAGCTTTCTTT
j_call: TRBJ1-2; v_call: TRBV24-1; d_call: -; clone_size: -; cdr3_aa: CATSGRQGNGYTF; cdr3_nt: TGTGCCACCAGTGGTCGGCAGGGCAACGGCTACACCTTC
j_call: TRBJ1-1; v_call: TRBV7-9; d_call: -; clone_size: -; cdr3_aa: CASSLVDREAFF; cdr3_nt: TGTGCCAGCAGCTTAGTCGACAGGGAAGCTTTCTTT
j_call: TRBJ2-3; v_call: TRBV6-1; d_call: TRBD1; clone_size: -; cdr3_aa: CASSEAQGQGTDTQYF; cdr3_nt: TGTGCCAGCAGTGAAGCGCAGGGACAGGGAACAGATACGCAGTATTTT
j_call: TRBJ2-1; v_call: TRBV5-1; d_call: TRBD1; clone_size: -; cdr3_aa: CASSLLTGGLYNEQFF; cdr3_nt: TGCGCCAGCAGCCTGTTGACAGGGGGCCTATACAATGAGCAGTTCTTC